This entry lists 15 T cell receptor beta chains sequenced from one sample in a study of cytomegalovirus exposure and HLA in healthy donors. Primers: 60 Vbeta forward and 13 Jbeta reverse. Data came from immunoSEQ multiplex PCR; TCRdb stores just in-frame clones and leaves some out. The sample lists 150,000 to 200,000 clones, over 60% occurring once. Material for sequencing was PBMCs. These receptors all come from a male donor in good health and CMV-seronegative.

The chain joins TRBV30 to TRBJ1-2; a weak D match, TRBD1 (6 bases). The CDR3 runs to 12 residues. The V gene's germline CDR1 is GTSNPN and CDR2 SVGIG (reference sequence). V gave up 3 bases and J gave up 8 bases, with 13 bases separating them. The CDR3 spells CAWSPGTTGYTF. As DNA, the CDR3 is TGTGCCTGGAGCCCTGGGACAACGGGCTACACCTTC.

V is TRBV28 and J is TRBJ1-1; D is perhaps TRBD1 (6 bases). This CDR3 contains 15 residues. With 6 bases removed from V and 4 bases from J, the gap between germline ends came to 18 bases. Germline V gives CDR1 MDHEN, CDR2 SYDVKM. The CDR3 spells CASSPAVTGLTEAFF. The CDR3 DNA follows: TGTGCCAGCAGCCCTGCCGTAACAGGGCTCACTGAAGCTTTCTTT.

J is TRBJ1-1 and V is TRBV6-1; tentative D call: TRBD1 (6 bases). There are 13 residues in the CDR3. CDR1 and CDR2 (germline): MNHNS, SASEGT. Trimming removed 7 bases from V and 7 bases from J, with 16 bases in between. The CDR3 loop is CASTGQLWDEAFF. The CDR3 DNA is TGTGCCAGCACCGGACAGCTTTGGGATGAAGCTTTCTTT.

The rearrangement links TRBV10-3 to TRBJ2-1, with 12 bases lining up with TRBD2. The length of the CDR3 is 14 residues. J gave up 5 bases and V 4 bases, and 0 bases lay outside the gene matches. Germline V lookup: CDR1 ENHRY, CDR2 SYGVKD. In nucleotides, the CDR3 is TGTGCCATCAGTGGGACTAGCGGGAACAATGAGCAGTTCTTC. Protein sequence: CAISGTSGNNEQFF.

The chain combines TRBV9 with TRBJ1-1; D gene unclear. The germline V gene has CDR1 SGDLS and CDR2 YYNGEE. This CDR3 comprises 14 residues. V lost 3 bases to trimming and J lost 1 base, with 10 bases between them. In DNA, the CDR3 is TGTGCCAGCAGCGCCGGTACTACGAACACTGAAGCTTTCTTT. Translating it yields CASSAGTTNTEAFF.

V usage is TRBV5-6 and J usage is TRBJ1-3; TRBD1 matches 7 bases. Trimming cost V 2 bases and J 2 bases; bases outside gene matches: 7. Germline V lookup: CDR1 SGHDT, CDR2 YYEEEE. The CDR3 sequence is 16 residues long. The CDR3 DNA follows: TGTGCCAGCAGCTTAGGGGGCCCGGGCACTGGAAACACCATATATTTT. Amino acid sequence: CASSLGGPGTGNTIYF. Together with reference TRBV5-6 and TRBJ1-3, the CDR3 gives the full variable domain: DAGVTQSPTHLIKTRGQQVTLRCSPKSGHDTVSWYQQALGQGPQFIFQYYEEEERQRGNFPDRFSGHQFPNYSSELNVNALLLGDSALYLCASSLGGPGTGNTIYFGEGSWLTVV.

CDR3 DNA: TGTGCCAGCAGCATGGACATAGATCAGCCCCAGCATTTT. Translated, it gives CASSMDIDQPQHF. This rearrangement joins TRBV11-2 to TRBJ1-5, with D perhaps TRBD1 (5 bases). The ends were cut back, 5 bases at V and 5 bases at J, with 10 bases in the middle. CDR1 is SGHAT and CDR2 is FQNNGV in the germline V gene. The CDR3 spans 13 residues.

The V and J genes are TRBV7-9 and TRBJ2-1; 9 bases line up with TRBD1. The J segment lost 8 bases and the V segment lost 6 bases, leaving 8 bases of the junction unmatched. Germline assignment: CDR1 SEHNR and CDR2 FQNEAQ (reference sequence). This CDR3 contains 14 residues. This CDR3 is CASSYGTGLDEQFF. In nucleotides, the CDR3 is TGTGCCAGCAGTTACGGGACAGGGCTGGATGAGCAGTTCTTC.

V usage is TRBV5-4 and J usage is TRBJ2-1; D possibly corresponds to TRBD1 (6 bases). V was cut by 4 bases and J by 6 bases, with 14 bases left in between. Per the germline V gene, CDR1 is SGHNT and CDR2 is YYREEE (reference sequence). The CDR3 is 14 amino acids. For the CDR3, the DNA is TGTGCCAGCAGCCAAAACGTGGACAGCAATGAGCAGTTCTTC. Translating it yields CASSQNVDSNEQFF.

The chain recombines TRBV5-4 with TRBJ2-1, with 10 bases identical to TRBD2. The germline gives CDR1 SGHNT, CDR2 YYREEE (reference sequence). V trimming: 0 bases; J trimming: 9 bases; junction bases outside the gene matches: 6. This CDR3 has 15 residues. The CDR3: CASSLESSGRTEQFF. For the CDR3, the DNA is TGTGCCAGCAGCTTGGAGTCTAGCGGGAGAACTGAGCAGTTCTTC.

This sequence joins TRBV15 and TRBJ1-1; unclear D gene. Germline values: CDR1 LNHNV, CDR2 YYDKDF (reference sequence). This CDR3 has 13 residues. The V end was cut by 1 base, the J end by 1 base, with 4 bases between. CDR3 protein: CATSRGRNTEAFF. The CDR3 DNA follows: TGTGCCACCAGCAGAGGTAGGAACACTGAAGCTTTCTTT.

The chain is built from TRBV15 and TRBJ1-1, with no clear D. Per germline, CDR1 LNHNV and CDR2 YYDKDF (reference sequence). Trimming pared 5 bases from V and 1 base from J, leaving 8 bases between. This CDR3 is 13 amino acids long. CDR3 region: CATSFDKNTEAFF. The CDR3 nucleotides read TGTGCCACCAGCTTCGACAAGAACACTGAAGCTTTCTTT.

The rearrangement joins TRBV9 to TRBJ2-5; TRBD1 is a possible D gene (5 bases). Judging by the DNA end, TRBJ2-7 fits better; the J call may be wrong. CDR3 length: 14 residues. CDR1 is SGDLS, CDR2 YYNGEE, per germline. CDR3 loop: CASSVGLGPDEQYF. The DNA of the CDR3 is TGTGCCAGCAGCGTAGGGCTGGGGCCAGACGAGCAGTACTTC.

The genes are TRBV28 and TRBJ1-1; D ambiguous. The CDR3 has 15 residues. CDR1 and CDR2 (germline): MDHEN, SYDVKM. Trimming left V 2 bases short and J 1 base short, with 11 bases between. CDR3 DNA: TGTGCCAGCAGTTTACTGACGACACAGAACACTGAAGCTTTCTTT. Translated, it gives CASSLLTTQNTEAFF.

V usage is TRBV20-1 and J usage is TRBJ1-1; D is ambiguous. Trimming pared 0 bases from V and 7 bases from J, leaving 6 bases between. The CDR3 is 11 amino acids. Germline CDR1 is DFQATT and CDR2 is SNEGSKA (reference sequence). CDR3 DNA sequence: TGCAGTGCTAGAGAGGTCAGTGAAGCTTTCTTT. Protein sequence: CSAREVSEAFF.